Sequencing of this T cell receptor (beta chain) was carried out in a study of T-cell memory formation after mild COVID-19. TCRdb reprocessed the 5' RACE reads via MiXCR and lists one record per CDR3 protein. The data contain 300,000 to 400,000 distinct CDR3 sequences, more than 20% of them singletons. This TCR derives from an adult woman who had mild COVID-19 (a few samples of this study predate the infection). Cell type and time point are not known. Sequencing was carried out using PBMCs or a T cell subset sorted from them (not recorded which).

In DNA form, the CDR3 reads TGTGCCAGCAGCTTGTGGGCAGGGCCTCAGCCCCAGCATTTT. Its protein is CASSLWAGPQPQHF. The genes are TRBV5-6 and TRBJ1-5, with D possibly TRBD1 on 5 matching bases. V dropped 1 base and J dropped 6 bases, with 11 bases sitting between them. The CDR3 is 14 residues long. Germline lookup yields CDR1 SGHDT and CDR2 YYEEEE. Complete variable domain (other parts from reference TRBV5-6 and TRBJ1-5): DAGVTQSPTHLIKTRGQQVTLRCSPKSGHDTVSWYQQALGQGPQFIFQYYEEEERQRGNFPDRFSGHQFPNYSSELNVNALLLGDSALYLCASSLWAGPQPQHFGDGTRLSIL.